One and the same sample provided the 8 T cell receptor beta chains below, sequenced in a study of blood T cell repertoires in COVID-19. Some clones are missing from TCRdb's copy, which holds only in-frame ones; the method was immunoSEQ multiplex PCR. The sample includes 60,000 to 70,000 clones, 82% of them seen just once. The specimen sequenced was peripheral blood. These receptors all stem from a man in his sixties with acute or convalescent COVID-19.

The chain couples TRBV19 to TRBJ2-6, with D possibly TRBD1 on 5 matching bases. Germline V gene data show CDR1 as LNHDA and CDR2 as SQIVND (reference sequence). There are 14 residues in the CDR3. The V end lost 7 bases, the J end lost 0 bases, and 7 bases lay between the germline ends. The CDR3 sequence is CASIDSSGANVLTF. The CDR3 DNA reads TGTGCCAGTATTGACAGCTCTGGGGCCAACGTCCTGACTTTC.

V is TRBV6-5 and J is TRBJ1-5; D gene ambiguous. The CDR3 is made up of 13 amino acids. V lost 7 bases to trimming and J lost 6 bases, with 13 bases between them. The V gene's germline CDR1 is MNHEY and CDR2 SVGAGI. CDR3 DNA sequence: TGTGCCAGCACCCGGGGTCAAGGTCAGCCCCAGCATTTT. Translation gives CASTRGQGQPQHF.

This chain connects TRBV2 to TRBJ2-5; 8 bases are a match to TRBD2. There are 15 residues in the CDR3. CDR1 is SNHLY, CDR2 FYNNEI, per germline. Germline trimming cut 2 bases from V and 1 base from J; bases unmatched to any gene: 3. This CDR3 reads CASSERGLVQETQYF. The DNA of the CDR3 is TGTGCCAGCAGTGAAAGGGGACTAGTCCAAGAGACCCAGTACTTC.

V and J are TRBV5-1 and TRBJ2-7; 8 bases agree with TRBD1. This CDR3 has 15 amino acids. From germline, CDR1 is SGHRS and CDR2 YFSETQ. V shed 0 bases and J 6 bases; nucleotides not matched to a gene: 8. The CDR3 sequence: CASSLGVGRGREQYF. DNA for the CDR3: TGCGCCAGCAGCTTGGGGGTTGGCAGGGGGCGCGAGCAGTACTTC. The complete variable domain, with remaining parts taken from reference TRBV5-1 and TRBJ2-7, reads KAGVTQTPRYLIKTRGQQVTLSCSPISGHRSVSWYQQTPGQGLQFLFEYFSETQRNKGNFPGRFSGRQFSNSRSEMNVSTLELGDSALYLCASSLGVGRGREQYFGPGTRLTVT.

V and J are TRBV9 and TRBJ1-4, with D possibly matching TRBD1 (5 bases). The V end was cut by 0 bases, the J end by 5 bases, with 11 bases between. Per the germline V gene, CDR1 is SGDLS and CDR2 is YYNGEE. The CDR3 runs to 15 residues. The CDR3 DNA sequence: TGTGCCAGCAGCGTAGACAGGACACCCAATGAAAAACTGTTTTTT. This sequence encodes CASSVDRTPNEKLFF.

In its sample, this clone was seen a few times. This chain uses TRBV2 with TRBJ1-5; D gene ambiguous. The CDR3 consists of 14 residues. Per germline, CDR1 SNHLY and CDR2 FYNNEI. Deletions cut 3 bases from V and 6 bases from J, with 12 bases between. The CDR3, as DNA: TGTGCCAGCAGTGACCAAAGAGCGTCTCAGCCCCAGCATTTT. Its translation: CASSDQRASQPQHF.

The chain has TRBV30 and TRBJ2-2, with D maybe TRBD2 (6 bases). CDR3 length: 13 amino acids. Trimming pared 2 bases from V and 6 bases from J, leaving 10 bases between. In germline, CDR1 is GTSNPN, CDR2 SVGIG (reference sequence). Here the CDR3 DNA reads TGTGCCTGGAGTAAAGGGGAGGCCGGGGAGCTGTTTTTT. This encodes CAWSKGEAGELFF.

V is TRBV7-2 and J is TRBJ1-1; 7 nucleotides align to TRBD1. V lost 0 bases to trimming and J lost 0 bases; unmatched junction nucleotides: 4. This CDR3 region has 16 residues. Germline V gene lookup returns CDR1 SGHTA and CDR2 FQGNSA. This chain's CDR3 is CASSLARGLLNTEAFF. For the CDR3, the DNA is TGTGCCAGCAGCTTAGCTAGGGGGCTGTTGAACACTGAAGCTTTCTTT. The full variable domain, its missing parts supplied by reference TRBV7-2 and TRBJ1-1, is GAGVSQSPSNKVTEKGKDVELRCDPISGHTALYWYRQSLGQGLEFLIYFQGNSAPDKSGLPSDRFSAERTGGSVSTLTIQRTQQEDSAVYLCASSLARGLLNTEAFFGQGTRLTVV.